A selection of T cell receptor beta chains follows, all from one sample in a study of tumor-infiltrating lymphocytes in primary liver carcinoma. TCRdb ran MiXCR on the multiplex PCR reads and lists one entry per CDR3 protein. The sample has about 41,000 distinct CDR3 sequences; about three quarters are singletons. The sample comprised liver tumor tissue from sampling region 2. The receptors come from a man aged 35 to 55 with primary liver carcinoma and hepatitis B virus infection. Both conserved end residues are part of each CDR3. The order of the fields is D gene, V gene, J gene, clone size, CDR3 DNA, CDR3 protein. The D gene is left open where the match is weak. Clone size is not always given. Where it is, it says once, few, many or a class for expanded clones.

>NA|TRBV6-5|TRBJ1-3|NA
TGTACCAGCAGAATGGGGTCCCTCGGAAACACCATATATTTT
CTSRMGSLGNTIYF
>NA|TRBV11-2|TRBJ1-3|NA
TGTGTCGGCAGCTTGGGCGGGAACACCATATATTTT
CVGSLGGNTIYF
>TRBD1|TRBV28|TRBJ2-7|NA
TGTGCCGACAGTTCCCGGGACAGGGGTCGCCAGCAGTACTTC
CADSSRDRGRQQYF
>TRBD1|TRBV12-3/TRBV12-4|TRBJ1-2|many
TGTGCCAGCAGATCCGGACAGGGGATTGGCTATGGCTACACCTTC
CASRSGQGIGYGYTF
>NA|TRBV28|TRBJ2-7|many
TGTGCCAGCAGTTCCACTTACAGGAACCTCTACGAGCAGTACTTC
CASSSTYRNLYEQYF
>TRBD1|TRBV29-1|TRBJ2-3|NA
TGCAGCGCCAGACAGGGCAATCAGCCCCAGTATTTT
CSARQGNQPQYF
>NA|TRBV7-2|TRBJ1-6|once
TGTGCCAGCCGCTTAGGATATGAGGGGTCCCTCAAGTTT
CASRLGYEGSLKF
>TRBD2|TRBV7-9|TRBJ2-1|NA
TGTGCCAGCAGCTTTAAGGGAGCGGGACGGTACTACAATGAGCAGTCCTTC
CASSFKGAGRYYNEQSF
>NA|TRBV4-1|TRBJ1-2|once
TGCGCCAGCAGCTCACCGGTTAGGGCGGGGGACTACACCTTC
CASSSPVRAGDYTF
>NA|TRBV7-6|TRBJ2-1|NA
TGTGCCAGCAGCTTGAACAATGAGCAGTTCTTC
CASSLNNEQFF
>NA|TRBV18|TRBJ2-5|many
TGTGCCAGCTCACCAAAAAGGGAGACCCAGTACTTC
CASSPKRETQYF
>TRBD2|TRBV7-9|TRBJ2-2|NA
TGTGCCAGCAGCCCCCCTAGCGGGAGAAGTGGCGGGGAGCTGTTTTTT
CASSPPSGRSGGELFF
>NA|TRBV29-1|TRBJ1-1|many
TGCAGCACCCGCTATTGGGGGCGGACTGAAGCTTTCTTT
CSTRYWGRTEAFF
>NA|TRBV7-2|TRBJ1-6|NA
TGTGTCAGCAGCTTGGGACCGTCTAATTCACCCCTCCACTTT
CVSSLGPSNSPLHF
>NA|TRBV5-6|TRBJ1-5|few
TGTGCCAGCAGCTTCAGGCCGGATCAGCCCCAGCATTTT
CASSFRPDQPQHF
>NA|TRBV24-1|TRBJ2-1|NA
TGTGACACCAGTGATTTCTACGAGACAAACAATGAGCAGTTCTTC
CDTSDFYETNNEQFF
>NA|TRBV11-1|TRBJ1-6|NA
TGTGCCAGCAGTCAGACACTGTTTTCACCCCTCCACTTT
CASSQTLFSPLHF
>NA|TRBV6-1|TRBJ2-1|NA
TGTGCCAGCAGTGAGACAGAGGGTATGTACAATGAGCAATTCTTC
CASSETEGMYNEQFF
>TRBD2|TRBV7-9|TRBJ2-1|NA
TGTGCCAGCAGATCCGGGTCTAGCGGCAATGAGCAGTTCTTC
CASRSGSSGNEQFF
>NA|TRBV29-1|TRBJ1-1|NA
TGCATCGTCGTCAGAGGGGGGGTGAACACTGAAACTTTCTTT
CIVVRGGVNTETFF
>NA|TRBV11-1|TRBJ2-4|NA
TGTGCCTGCAGCTTTCCCGGGACTGGCGGGACCAAAAACATTCGATACTTC
CACSFPGTGGTKNIRYF
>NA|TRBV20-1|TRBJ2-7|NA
TGCAGTGCTAGACAGGCGGTCTACGAGCAGTACTTC
CSARQAVYEQYF
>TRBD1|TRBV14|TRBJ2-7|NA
TGTGTCAGCAGCCAAGAGGGTCAGGGGACAGGGTACAATGAACAGTACTTC
CVSSQEGQGTGYNEQYF
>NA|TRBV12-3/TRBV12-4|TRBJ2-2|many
TGTGCCAGCAGTTTTAAGGGGAGCGGTTCGAACACCGGGGAGCTGTTTTTT
CASSFKGSGSNTGELFF
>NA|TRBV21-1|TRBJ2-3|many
TGTGCCAGCAGTCATTCGGGAGGGAGGGCCCTCGGCACAGATACGCAGTATTTT
CASSHSGGRALGTDTQYF
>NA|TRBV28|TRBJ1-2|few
TGTGCCAGCAGTTTAAGTGAGTATGGCTACGCCTTC
CASSLSEYGYAF
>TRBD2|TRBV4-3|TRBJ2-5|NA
TGCGCCAGCAGACTAGCGTATGAAGAGACCCGGTACTTC
CASRLAYEETRYF
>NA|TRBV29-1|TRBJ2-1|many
TGCAGCGTTGGACTGCTTAGAGGGGATGAGCAGTTCTTC
CSVGLLRGDEQFF
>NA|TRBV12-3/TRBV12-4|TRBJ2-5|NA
TGTGCCGGCTGTACCACACAGGGAGGAGAGACCCAGTACTTC
CAGCTTQGGETQYF
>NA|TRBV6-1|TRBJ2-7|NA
TGTGCCAACAGTGTACAGCGGAGATCCTACGAGCGGTACTTC
CANSVQRRSYERYF
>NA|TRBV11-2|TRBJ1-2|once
TGTGCCAGCAGCTCTAACGCAGGTGAAGGTTACACCTTC
CASSSNAGEGYTF
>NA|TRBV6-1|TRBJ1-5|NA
TGCGCCATCAGTGAGGCGAGGGAAAAGGTGCCCCAGCATTTT
CAISEAREKVPQHF
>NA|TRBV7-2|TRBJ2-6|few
TGTGCCAGCACGCTTAATCTTGGGGCCAACGTCCTGACTTTC
CASTLNLGANVLTF
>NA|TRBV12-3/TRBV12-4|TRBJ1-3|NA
TGTGCCAGCAGTCCCAGGAGCACCGTATATTTT
CASSPRSTVYF
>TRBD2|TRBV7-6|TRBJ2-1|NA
TGTGCCGGCAGCCTAGCGGGAGGTTTCAATGAACAGTTCTTC
CAGSLAGGFNEQFF
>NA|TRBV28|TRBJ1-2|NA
TGTGCTAGCAACCGGCGGTACGGACCTTATGGCTACACCTTC
CASNRRYGPYGYTF
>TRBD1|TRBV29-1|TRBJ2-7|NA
TGCAACGTACATGTTACAGGGGCCGAGGGCGAGCAGTACTTC
CNVHVTGAEGEQYF
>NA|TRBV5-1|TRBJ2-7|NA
TGCGCCAGCAGTTTGGTGGGGGGAGGTACCTACGAGCAGTACTTC
CASSLVGGGTYEQYF
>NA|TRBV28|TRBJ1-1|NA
TGTGCCAGCAGGAGAACGGGAATAGCATTGAGCACTGAAGCTTTCTTT
CASRRTGIALSTEAFF
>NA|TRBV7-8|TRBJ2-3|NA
TGTGCCAGCAGCTCAACAGGGGGGGGATATTCGTTTGCGCAGTATTTT
CASSSTGGGYSFAQYF
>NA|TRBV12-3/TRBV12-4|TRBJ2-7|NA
TGTGCCAGCAGTTCAGACTACGAGCTGTACTTC
CASSSDYELYF
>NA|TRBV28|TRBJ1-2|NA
TGTACCAGCAGCCCCTCAGGATACTATGGCTACACCTTC
CTSSPSGYYGYTF